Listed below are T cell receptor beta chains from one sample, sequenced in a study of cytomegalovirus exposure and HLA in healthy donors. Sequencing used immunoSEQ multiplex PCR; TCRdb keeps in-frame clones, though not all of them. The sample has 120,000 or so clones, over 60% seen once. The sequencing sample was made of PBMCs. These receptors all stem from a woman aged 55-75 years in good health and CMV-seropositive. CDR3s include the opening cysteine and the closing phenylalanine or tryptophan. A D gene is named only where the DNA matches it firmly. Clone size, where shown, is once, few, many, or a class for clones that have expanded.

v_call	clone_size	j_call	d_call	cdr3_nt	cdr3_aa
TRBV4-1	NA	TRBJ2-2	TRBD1	TGCGCCAGCAGTTCCAGGACAGGGCTTAACACCGGGGAGCTGTTTTTT	CASSSRTGLNTGELFF
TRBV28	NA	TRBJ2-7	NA	TGTGCCAGCATTCGAGGTTACTCCTACGAGCAGTACTTC	CASIRGYSYEQYF
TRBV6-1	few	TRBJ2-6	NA	TGTGCCGGCTATCGAGGCGGTGGGGCCAACGTCCTGACTTTC	CAGYRGGGANVLTF
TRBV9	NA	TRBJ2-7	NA	TGTGCCAGCAGCGCTCTCTCTGGAGGGGGAGGGGACTACGAGCAGTACTTC	CASSALSGGGGDYEQYF
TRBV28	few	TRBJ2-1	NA	TGTGCCAGCAGCCCCCTCGTTGAGCAGTTCTTC	CASSPLVEQFF
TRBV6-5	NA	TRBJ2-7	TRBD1	TGTGCCAGCAGTTACTCTCCGGGACAGGGGTTTTACGAGCAGTACTTC	CASSYSPGQGFYEQYF
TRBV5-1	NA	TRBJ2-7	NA	TGCGCCAGCAGCTTGATCCCCAACTACGAGCAGTACTTC	CASSLIPNYEQYF
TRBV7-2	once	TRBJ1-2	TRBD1	TGTGCCAGCAGCCCGGGGACAGCCGCCTTTATAGGCTACACCTTC	CASSPGTAAFIGYTF
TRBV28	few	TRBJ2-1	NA	TGTGCCAGCAGTTCTGCAGGGGCGGCCGAAAATGAGCAGTTCTTC	CASSSAGAAENEQFF
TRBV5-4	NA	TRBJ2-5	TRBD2	TGTGCCAGCAGCCCCGTGGGTAGCGGGAGCGCAGAGACCCAGTACTTC	CASSPVGSGSAETQYF
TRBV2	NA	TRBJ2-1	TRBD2	TGTGCCAGCAATGCGGCGGGAGAGATGAATGAGCAGTTCTTC	CASNAAGEMNEQFF
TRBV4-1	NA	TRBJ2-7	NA	TGCGCCAGCAGCCAAGTGGTACAGACCTACGAGCAGTACTTC	CASSQVVQTYEQYF